These 20 T cell receptor beta chains were sequenced from one sample in a study of response to subunit inactivated influenza vaccine. A single record per CDR3 protein comes from TCRdb applying MiXCR to the RT-PCR reads. The sample has approximately 490,000 distinct CDR3 sequences; 6.5% to 8% are singletons. The specimen was PBMCs from blood, collected around 2 years after vaccination. These receptors came from a man between 50 and 70 years old who received an inactivated influenza vaccine.

This clonotype has ten or more counts. V is TRBV4-2 and J is TRBJ2-1, with 9 bases that match TRBD2. Trimming removed 0 bases from V and 4 bases from J; junction bases left unmatched: 4. Germline lookup yields CDR1 LGHNA and CDR2 YNFKEQ. This CDR3 is 16 amino acids long. CDR3 sequence reads: CASSQESGGFYNEQFF. The DNA of the CDR3 is TGTGCCAGCAGCCAAGAGAGCGGGGGGTTTTACAATGAGCAGTTCTTC.

The J gene is TRBJ1-5, the V gene TRBV20-1; TRBD1 matches at 7 bases. V was pared by 0 bases and J by 4 bases, with 6 bases of the junction left unmatched. The CDR3 sequence is 15 residues long. Germline values: CDR1 DFQATT, CDR2 SNEGSKA (reference sequence). The CDR3 region is CSARDPGRGNQPQHF. CDR3 DNA: TGCAGTGCTAGAGATCCAGGCAGGGGGAATCAGCCCCAGCATTTT.

This clonotype was recorded at least ten times. The chain employs TRBV6-1 and TRBJ2-7; 7 positions agree with TRBD1. This CDR3 has 15 residues. CDR1 MNHNS and CDR2 SASEGT come from the germline V gene. V lost 6 bases to trimming and J lost 2 bases; unmatched junction nucleotides: 10. This CDR3 is CASRPGQASPYEQYF. Written as DNA, the CDR3 is TGTGCCAGCAGACCAGGACAGGCCTCTCCCTACGAGCAGTACTTC.

This clonotype was seen a few times. The J gene is TRBJ2-4, the V gene TRBV3-1; 9 bases fit TRBD2. V lost 7 bases to trimming and J lost 0 bases; unmatched junction nucleotides: 7. Germline V gene data show CDR1 as LGHDT and CDR2 as YNNKEL (reference sequence). The CDR3 totals 16 residues. CDR3 in DNA: TGTGCCAGCACGGAGACTAGCGGTTTAGCCAAAAACATTCAGTACTTC. Protein: CASTETSGLAKNIQYF.

This clonotype has a handful of counts. J is TRBJ1-2 and V is TRBV7-9; 12 nucleotides match TRBD1. Germline CDR1 reads SEHNR; CDR2 reads FQNEAQ (reference sequence). V lost 4 bases to trimming and J lost 7 bases; unmatched junction nucleotides: 4. The CDR3 length is 14 residues. CDR3: CASSSGQGASGYTF. CDR3 bases: TGTGCCAGCAGCTCGGGACAGGGGGCGAGTGGCTACACCTTC.

This clonotype turned up a few times. The chain couples TRBV5-6 to TRBJ1-1, with 9 bases aligning to TRBD1. This CDR3 has 15 residues. CDR1 and CDR2 from the germline V gene are SGHDT and YYEEEE. V gave up 0 bases and J gave up 1 base; unmatched junction bases: 1. The CDR3 loop is CASSLDRGQNTEAFF. CDR3 coding DNA: TGTGCCAGCAGCTTGGACAGGGGGCAGAACACTGAAGCTTTCTTT.

Many counts were recorded for this clonotype. The genes are TRBV5-1 and TRBJ2-7; the match to TRBD1 covers 7 bases. The CDR3 runs 14 residues. Germline V lookup: CDR1 SGHRS, CDR2 YFSETQ. Losses at the gene ends were 6 bases for V and 0 bases for J; bases not matched to a gene: 6. This chain's CDR3 is CASKGQTGSYEQYF. Written as DNA, the CDR3 is TGCGCCAGCAAGGGACAGACCGGCTCCTACGAGCAGTACTTC.

The table lists this clonotype with many counts. This rearrangement joins TRBV20-1 to TRBJ1-2; D remains ambiguous. Trimming removed 1 base at V and 7 bases at J, with 22 bases between. The CDR3 contains 16 residues. Germline-derived CDR1 and CDR2 are DFQATT and SNEGSKA (reference sequence). In DNA form, the CDR3 reads TGCAGTGCTAGAGCCCAAACCCATGGATGGGGAGGTGGCTACACCTTC. Protein sequence: CSARAQTHGWGGGYTF.

This clonotype was seen at least ten times. The CDR3 sequence: CASSLLDPYNEQFF. CDR3 DNA: TGCGCCAGCAGCTTACTGGATCCCTACAATGAGCAGTTCTTC. The chain uses TRBV5-1 and TRBJ2-1; D not certain. Germline CDR1 reads SGHRS; CDR2 reads YFSETQ. Trimming took off 2 bases at V and 2 bases at J, with 8 bases between the two ends. This CDR3 is built from 14 residues.

This clonotype was recorded a few times. The chain employs TRBV12-3 or TRBV12-4 and TRBJ2-2; D call uncertain. V lost 5 bases to trimming and J lost 5 bases, with 9 bases between them. The CDR3 runs to 13 residues. The CDR3 DNA reads as TGTGCCAGCAGTCCCGACGGGACCGGGGAGCTGTTTTTT. Protein: CASSPDGTGELFF.

This clonotype was recorded a few times. The rearrangement joins TRBV6-2 or TRBV6-3 to TRBJ2-2; 10 bases match TRBD1. The V segment lost 6 bases and the J segment 3 bases; nucleotides outside the gene matches: 1. The CDR3 extends over 14 amino acids. From germline, CDR1 is MNHEY and CDR2 SVGEGT. CDR3 sequence reads: CASRDRGYTGELFF. For the CDR3, the DNA is TGTGCCAGCAGGGACAGGGGGTACACCGGGGAGCTGTTTTTT.

This clonotype was found many times. The genes are TRBV10-3 and TRBJ2-5; D gene ambiguous. V dropped 2 bases and J dropped 5 bases, with 9 bases sitting between them. CDR3 size: 13 residues. Germline loops: CDR1 ENHRY, CDR2 SYGVKD. The DNA for the CDR3 is TGTGCCATCAGTGAGCCTCCCAGGGAGACCCAGTACTTC. This translates into CAISEPPRETQYF.

This clonotype has just a few counts. The chain is built from TRBV5-1 and TRBJ2-3; 11 bases align to TRBD2. CDR1 is SGHRS, CDR2 YFSETQ, per germline. This CDR3 has 16 amino acids. Losses at the gene ends were 1 base for V and 3 bases for J; bases not matched to a gene: 4. The CDR3 loop reads CASSLMVAGGTDTQYF. For the CDR3, the DNA is TGCGCCAGCAGCTTGATGGTAGCGGGGGGGACAGATACGCAGTATTTT.

This clonotype has more than one count but fewer than ten. The chain uses TRBV20-1 and TRBJ1-1; D gene unclear. The V gene lost 3 bases and the J gene lost 6 bases, with 8 bases spanning the gap. Germline V gives CDR1 DFQATT, CDR2 SNEGSKA (reference sequence). The CDR3 length is 11 residues. CDR3 coding DNA: TGCAGTGCTAGTTACGGGTCTGAAGCTTTCTTT. This codes for CSASYGSEAFF.

This clonotype was seen a handful of times. The chain has TRBV6-4 and TRBJ2-2, with D possibly matching TRBD2 (6 bases). Germline CDR1 and CDR2: MRHNA and SNTAGT. The CDR3 contains 16 residues. Trimming removed 0 bases from V and 4 bases from J, with 12 bases in between. The CDR3 coding sequence is TGTGCCAGCAGTGACTCGATGGGGGGAACCACCGGGGAGCTGTTTTTT. It yields the protein CASSDSMGGTTGELFF.

The CDR3 DNA is TGCAGCGTCAACTTCTATGGCTACACCTTC. It codes for CSVNFYGYTF. The gene calls are TRBV29-1 and TRBJ1-2; no clear D. The germline CDR1 and CDR2 sequences are SQVTM and ANQGSEA. Between the trimmed V and J ends, which lost 6 bases and 4 bases, there was a span of 6 bases. This CDR3 has 10 residues.

The chain couples TRBV19 to TRBJ2-5; D is undetermined. Germline assignment: CDR1 LNHDA and CDR2 SQIVND (reference sequence). The CDR3 runs to 14 residues. The V end lost 2 bases, the J end lost 5 bases, and 12 bases lay between the germline ends. The CDR3 bases are TGTGCCAGTAGTATAAGGGTCTTCCGGGAGACCCAGTACTTC. The encoded protein is CASSIRVFRETQYF.

A few counts support this clonotype. V gene TRBV4-1 combines with J gene TRBJ2-7; a possible D gene is TRBD1 (6 bases). Germline V CDR1 and CDR2: MGHRA, YSYEKL. This CDR3 has 16 amino acids. Trimming stripped 0 bases from V and 0 bases from J, with 12 bases between. Here the CDR3 DNA reads TGCGCCAGCAGCCAAGATTCTGACAGGAGCTCCTACGAGCAGTACTTC. Protein sequence: CASSQDSDRSSYEQYF.

The chain links TRBV4-1 to TRBJ2-5; a possible D gene is TRBD2 (6 bases). The CDR3 sequence is 14 residues long. Looked up from germline, CDR1 is MGHRA and CDR2 is YSYEKL. V was trimmed by 1 base and J by 7 bases, leaving 13 bases between them. Written as DNA, the CDR3 is TGCGCCAGCAGCCAAGGGGTCCTCGGGAGGACCCAGTACTTC. Its translation is CASSQGVLGRTQYF.

This clonotype has more than one count but fewer than ten. This chain uses TRBV28 with TRBJ2-2; D is unresolved. The germline V and J ends were trimmed by 10 bases and 0 bases, with 6 bases remaining between them. Germline loops: CDR1 MDHEN, CDR2 SYDVKM. This CDR3 comprises 12 residues. CDR3 bases: TGTGCCACCAGAACGAACACCGGGGAGCTGTTTTTT. It codes for CATRTNTGELFF. Complete variable domain (other parts from reference TRBV28 and TRBJ2-2): DVKVTQSSRYLVKRTGEKVFLECVQDMDHENMFWYRQDPGLGLRLIYFSYDVKMKEKGDIPEGYSVSREKKERFSLILESASTNQTSMYLCATRTNTGELFFGEGSRLTVL.